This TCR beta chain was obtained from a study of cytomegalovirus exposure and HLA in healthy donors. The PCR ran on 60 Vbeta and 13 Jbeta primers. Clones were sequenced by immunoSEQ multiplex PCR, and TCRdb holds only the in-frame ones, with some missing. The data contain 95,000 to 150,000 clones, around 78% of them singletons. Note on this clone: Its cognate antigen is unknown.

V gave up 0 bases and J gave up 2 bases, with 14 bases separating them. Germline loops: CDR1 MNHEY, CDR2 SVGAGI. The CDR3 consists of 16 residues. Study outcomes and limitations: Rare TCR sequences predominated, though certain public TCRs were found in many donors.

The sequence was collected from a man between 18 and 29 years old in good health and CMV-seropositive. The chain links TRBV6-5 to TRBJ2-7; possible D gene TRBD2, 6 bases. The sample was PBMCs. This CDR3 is CASSYSTPGTPYEQYF. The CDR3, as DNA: TGTGCCAGCAGTTACTCGACGCCTGGGACTCCCTACGAGCAGTACTTC.